This T cell receptor beta chain was recorded in a study of early stage breast cancer tumors. Study as a whole: Average read coverage per sample was 7.5 to 10-fold. Findings and caveats of the study: Tumors had roughly 2.4-fold higher T cell density and higher clonality than adjacent normal breast tissue. In most of the 16 patients, blood comparison separated tumor from normal breast.

Clones were sequenced by immunoSEQ multiplex PCR, and TCRdb holds only the in-frame ones, with some missing. This sample has tens of thousands of clones, with approximately 75% found just once. Trimming took off 7 bases at V and 3 bases at J, with 13 bases between the two ends. This CDR3 region has 14 residues. Germline V gene data show CDR1 as SGHNT and CDR2 as YYREEE (reference sequence). This clone was counted between two and nine times. As yet, its antigen is unknown. J is TRBJ2-2 and V is TRBV5-4; maybe TRBD1 (6 bases). This clonotype originated in a person aged 45 to 59 with breast cancer. Sequenced input: blood. CDR3 sequence reads: CASAGRGDTGELFF. CDR3 in DNA: TGTGCCAGCGCAGGCAGGGGAGACACCGGGGAGCTGTTTTTT. The whole variable domain, filled in from reference TRBV5-4 and TRBJ2-2, reads ETGVTQSPTHLIKTRGQQVTLRCSSQSGHNTVSWYQQALGQGPQFIFQYYREEENGRGNFPPRFSGLQFPNYSSELNVNALELDDSALYLCASAGRGDTGELFFGEGSRLTVL.